Following are 2 T cell receptor beta chains from one sample sequenced in a study of cytotoxic CD8 clonotypes in ibrutinib-treated CLL. Sequencing used immunoSEQ multiplex PCR; TCRdb keeps in-frame clones, though not all of them. The sample contains more than 200,000 clones, over 65% of which appear only once. The starting material was PBMCs, obtained after 12 months of ibrutinib treatment. These receptors all stem from a human donor with chronic lymphocytic leukemia.

V and J are TRBV5-1 and TRBJ2-3; D may be TRBD2 (5 bases). The CDR3 totals 16 residues. Per the germline V gene, CDR1 is SGHRS and CDR2 is YFSETQ. Trimming took off 5 bases at V and 3 bases at J, with 19 bases between the two ends. CDR3 DNA: TGCGCCAGCAGTCCCCCGTCGGCGGGCGCGACAGATACGCAGTATTTT. Residues: CASSPPSAGATDTQYF.

This chain connects TRBV5-8 to TRBJ1-4; TRBD1 agrees at 7 bases. The CDR3 loop spans 17 amino acids. The trim removed 4 bases at V and 0 bases at J, leaving 9 bases unmatched. Germline V gene data show CDR1 as SGHTS and CDR2 as YDEGEE. Here the CDR3 DNA reads TGTGCCAGCAGCCCTCAGGGGGGAGGATCAACTAATGAAAAACTGTTTTTT. Its translation: CASSPQGGGSTNEKLFF. The full variable domain, its missing parts supplied by reference TRBV5-8 and TRBJ1-4, is EAGVTQSPTHLIKTRGQQATLRCSPISGHTSVYWYQQALGLGLQFLLWYDEGEERNRGNFPPRFSGRQFPNYSSELNVNALELEDSALYLCASSPQGGGSTNEKLFFGSGTQLSVL.